This T cell receptor (beta chain) was recorded in a study of T cells in Graves' hyperthyroidism and ophthalmopathy (dated by TCRdb to the late 2010s). Regarding the complete study: TCR V-J signatures able to tell the groups apart were searched for in a discovery cohort of around 95 patients, of whom more than 40 had Graves' ophthalmopathy and 57 had stable Graves' hyperthyroidism. Prospective prediction of ophthalmopathy was tested in an independent validation cohort of fewer than 20 hyperthyroidism patients and approximately 17 patients who later progressed to ophthalmopathy. The roughly 100 discovery patients were randomly split 7:3 into training and test sets. In addition, the study compared T-cell repertoires in thyroid tissue and in blood from about 6 Graves' hyperthyroidism patients. After sampling, hyperthyroidism patients received methimazole starting at 30 mg daily, and ophthalmopathy patients received high-dose intravenous methylprednisolone. The paper describes TCR Vbeta CDR3 sequencing of 120 to 150 peripheral blood samples, made up of around 41 ophthalmopathy patients, approximately 73 hyperthyroidism patients and approximately 17 progressor patients. Study-wide conclusions, independent of this receptor: In cross-validation, a model built on a 13 V-J signature told ophthalmopathy apart from stable hyperthyroidism with less than 90% sensitivity and about 81% specificity, and in testing the same model reached 80%/75%. No statistical method was used to fix the sample size in advance, and group allocation was not hidden from the investigators. In validation, progression to ophthalmopathy was predicted by the model with nearly 71% sensitivity and 72% to 80% specificity, a median of approximately 7.1 months before onset. Most expanded thyroid clonotypes (frequency above 0.001) were also detected in blood, a finding suggesting that blood repertoires may reflect thyroid immune responses.

The TCR beta CDR3 regions were amplified from RNA transcripts. A first-round RT-PCR of the TCR CDR3 used the HTBI primer set with the Qiagen OneStep RT-PCR kit. Libraries were constructed in a second round of multiplex PCR, after which size selection and purification were carried out. Libraries were sequenced paired-end with 100 bp reads on an Illumina HiSeq2000. In the original analysis: Raw data were processed with SOAPnuke, discarding reads with adapters, uncalled bases, mean Phred below 15, or no exact constant-primer or identifier match. High-quality paired reads were merged using COPE v1.2.5, and each unique nucleotide sequence was defined as a clonotype. MiTCR v1.1 was used to align the clonotypes against IMGT TRBV, TRBD and TRBJ reference segments. Analysis was restricted to V-J combinations with a frequency above 0.0001, which covered just over 98% of repertoires. The TCS score was defined as F50 (clonal expansion) divided by E x V (chaos), with BLOSUM62-based TCRdist calculated between CDR3 peptides within each V-J. Welch's t-statistics and random forest reduced 500 to 650 V-J features to 13, which were used in a naive Bayes classifier (R e1071). The Morisita-Horn index was used to measure how similar the thyroid and blood repertoires were. Using fastp at Q25 and MiXCR, TCRdb reprocessed the public reads and kept productive beta chains. A single entry per CDR3 protein holds the most common genes and DNA from its merged rows. TCRdb's processing, not the authors', yielded these V and J calls. The sample table holds 600,000 to 700,000 distinct CDR3 sequences, of which just under 45% were seen once. Less than 9% of the sample belongs to the ten largest clones.

Worth noting for this clonotype: Its antigen specificity is not known. Base-call qualities are not available, and no considerably larger clone is one nucleotide away.

Any patient with an uncontrolled infection, another autoimmune disease, pregnancy or lactation was excluded. Diagnoses were established on the basis of clinical symptoms, serum thyroxine and TRAb, thyroid ultrasound, and orbital computed tomography. Total RNA was extracted with Trizol reagent, and quality was checked on an Agilent 2100 Bioanalyzer. The receptor comes from an adult man with Graves' disease, either hyperthyroidism or ophthalmopathy (not recorded which). Sequencing input: peripheral blood or thyroid tissue (not recorded which).

Here the CDR3 is given as CSARVRGFGANVLTF. The DNA reads TGCAGTGCTAGAGTACGGGGTTTCGGGGCCAACGTCCTGACTTTC. This chain is built from TRBV20-1 and TRBJ2-6; perhaps TRBD2 is the D gene, with 5 bases matching. A distance of 11 bases separates the germline ends of V and J, which lose 1 base and 4 bases respectively. CDR1 is given as DFQATT and CDR2 as SNEGSKA, both from the germline V gene (reference sequence). From cysteine to phenylalanine, the CDR3 is 15 amino acids long. Only the CDR3 part of the read is kept: 45 bases, read in frame from the first base.